A single T cell receptor beta chain is shown here with its context. Germline CDR1 reads SGDLS; CDR2 reads YYNGEE. Trimming stripped 3 bases from V and 5 bases from J, with 15 bases between. The CDR3 spans 15 residues. In the original processing: Estimated nucleated cell counts came from reference gene primer amplification. Sequencing was performed with immunoSEQ multiplex PCR; in TCRdb, only in-frame clones are kept and a portion is missing. That table supplies the V and J calls and clone size; D and trimming were determined from the DNA. Found here are a few hundred thousand clones, around 92% of them singletons; the top ten hold around 6.6%. These data come from a study of blood T cell repertoires in COVID-19. As for the study in general: There were acute and convalescent COVID-19 samples, and they came from the United States, Italy and Spain. Sample material is recorded as cDNA or gDNA derived from T cells, B-cell-depleted T cells, or PBMCs.

V usage is TRBV9 and J usage is TRBJ1-3, with a possible D match to TRBD1 (6 bases). The source is a man between 18 and 29 years old who had recovered from COVID-19. The sample consisted of peripheral blood. In DNA, the CDR3 is TGTGCCAGCAGCGCGGATGGGGGCGTCAGAAACACCATATATTTT. Its translation: CASSADGGVRNTIYF. Drawing the rest from reference TRBV9 and TRBJ1-3, the complete variable domain is DSGVTQTPKHLITATGQRVTLRCSPRSGDLSVYWYQQSLDQGLQFLIQYYNGEERAKGNILERFSAQQFPDLHSELNLSSLELGDSALYFCASSADGGVRNTIYFGEGSWLTVV.